The following is a T cell receptor beta chain sequence with its context. The antigen is undetermined. This specimen comes from a study of identical twins. One entry per CDR3 protein, called by TCRdb with MiXCR from the 5' RACE reads. Of hundreds of thousands of distinct CDR3 sequences detected, roughly 18% appear once; the ten largest clones hold around 13%. Study findings and constraints: Surplus twin overlap in beta out-of-frame sequences was less pronounced.

The germline CDR1 and CDR2 sequences are MNHNS and SASEGT. The CDR3 extends over 13 amino acids. The V and J ends lost 8 bases and 4 bases respectively, with 12 bases between them. The same sample was also used in a study of T cells expressing NK-cell markers. This second study notes: Whether expanded NKG2C+ T cell clones were HCMV specific stayed uncertain.

The gene calls are TRBV6-1 and TRBJ2-1, with a possible D match to TRBD2 (5 bases). The sample taken for sequencing was PBMCs. This clonotype was sampled from a woman aged 18-29 years in good health. The CDR3 region is CASGVRDYNEQFF. The CDR3 DNA is TGTGCCAGCGGAGTGAGGGATTACAATGAGCAGTTCTTC.